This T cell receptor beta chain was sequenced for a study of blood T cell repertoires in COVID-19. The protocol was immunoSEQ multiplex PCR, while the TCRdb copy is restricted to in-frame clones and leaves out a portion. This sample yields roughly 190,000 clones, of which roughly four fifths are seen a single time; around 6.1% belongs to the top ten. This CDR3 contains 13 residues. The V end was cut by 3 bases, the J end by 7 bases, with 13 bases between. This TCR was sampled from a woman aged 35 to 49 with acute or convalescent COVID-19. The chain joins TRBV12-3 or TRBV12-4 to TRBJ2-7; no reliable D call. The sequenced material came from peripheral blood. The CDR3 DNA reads TGTGCCAGCAGTTTGTTAGCCCCCCATGAGCAGTACTTC. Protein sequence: CASSLLAPHEQYF.